This TCR beta chain was captured in a study of control samples from healthy donors and cancer patients. With 4 bases clipped from V and 8 bases from J, the junction kept 7 bases outside the gene matches. The CDR3 spans 15 residues. Germline CDR1 SGHRS, CDR2 YFSETQ. Data came from immunoSEQ multiplex PCR; TCRdb stores just in-frame clones and leaves some out. This repertoire shows about 92,000 clones, roughly four fifths found once; its top ten account for around 9.5%. The chain uses TRBV5-1 and TRBJ2-1, with 12 positions matching TRBD2. The receptor was derived from a woman in her sixties or seventies in good health. The sequenced sample was blood. This CDR3 reads CASSLTTSGSDEQFF. Here the CDR3 DNA reads TGCGCCAGCAGCCTGACGACTAGCGGGAGCGATGAGCAGTTCTTC.